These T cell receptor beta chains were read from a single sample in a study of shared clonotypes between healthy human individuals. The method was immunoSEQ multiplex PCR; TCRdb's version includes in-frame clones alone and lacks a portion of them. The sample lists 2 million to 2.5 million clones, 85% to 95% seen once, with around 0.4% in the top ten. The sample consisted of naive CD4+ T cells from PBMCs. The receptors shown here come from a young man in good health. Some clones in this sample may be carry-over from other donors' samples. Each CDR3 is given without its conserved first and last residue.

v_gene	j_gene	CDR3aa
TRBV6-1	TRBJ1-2	ASSEEYRSRSYT
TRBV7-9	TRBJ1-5	ASSLDNRVWPQH
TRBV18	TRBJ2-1	ASSAAATAGSYNEQF
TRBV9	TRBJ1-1	ASSSTGWSTEAF
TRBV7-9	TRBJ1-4	ASSLADRGLGEKLF
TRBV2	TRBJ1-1	ASRSTVNTEAF
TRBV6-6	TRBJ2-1	ASSYAGVTTDEQF
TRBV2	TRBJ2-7	AQSRAVEYEQY
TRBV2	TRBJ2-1	ASTGDGYNEQF
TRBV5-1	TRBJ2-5	ASTQGGTQETQY
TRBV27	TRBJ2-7	ASSNPTGYEQY
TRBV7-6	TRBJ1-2	ASSGWQGGRGYT
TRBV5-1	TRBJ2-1	ASSLQGLYNEQF